The clone carrying this TCR beta chain was observed a handful of times. The antigen is unknown. Germline loops: CDR1 SGHNT, CDR2 YYREEE (reference sequence). J lost 4 bases, V lost 4 bases, and 10 bases had no gene match. This CDR3 comprises 15 residues. This sample was taken from a study of cytomegalovirus exposure and HLA in healthy donors. General observations from the study: V segments that were indistinguishable, TRBV6-2 and TRBV6-3 among them, were omitted from analysis. Among the sequence variants, a highly shared cluster was likely an artifact of sequencing.

PCR employed 60 Vbeta and 13 Jbeta primers. The assay was immunoSEQ multiplex PCR, and TCRdb's table has in-frame clones only and misses some. Altogether 200,000 to 250,000 clones are present, over 75% being singletons, with the ten largest covering roughly 1.3%. No record exists of this donor's CMV serostatus. The chain links TRBV5-4 to TRBJ2-5; TRBD1 matches 7 bases. The sample consisted of PBMCs. The TCR sequence derives from a human donor in good health. CDR3: CASSNAGTVGETQYF. The CDR3 DNA is TGTGCCAGCAGCAACGCCGGGACAGTGGGAGAGACCCAGTACTTC.